This TCR beta chain originates from a study of blood T cell repertoires in COVID-19. V shed 3 bases and J 3 bases; nucleotides not matched to a gene: 11. The length of the CDR3 is 16 residues. Germline V gene sequence: CDR1 ENHRY, CDR2 SYGVKD. Produced via immunoSEQ multiplex PCR; TCRdb's table is partial and in-frame only. The sample includes about 110,000 clones, roughly 85% seen only once; the top ten take over 2%. The sequence derives from a human donor in a cohort sampled during active COVID-19. V is TRBV10-3 and J is TRBJ2-7; the match to TRBD2 covers 7 bases. The sample comprised peripheral blood. CDR3 nucleotides: TGTGCCATCAGTGAAGGTTTGGCAGGGAGGGACTACGAGCAGTACTTC. Encoded protein: CAISEGLAGRDYEQYF.